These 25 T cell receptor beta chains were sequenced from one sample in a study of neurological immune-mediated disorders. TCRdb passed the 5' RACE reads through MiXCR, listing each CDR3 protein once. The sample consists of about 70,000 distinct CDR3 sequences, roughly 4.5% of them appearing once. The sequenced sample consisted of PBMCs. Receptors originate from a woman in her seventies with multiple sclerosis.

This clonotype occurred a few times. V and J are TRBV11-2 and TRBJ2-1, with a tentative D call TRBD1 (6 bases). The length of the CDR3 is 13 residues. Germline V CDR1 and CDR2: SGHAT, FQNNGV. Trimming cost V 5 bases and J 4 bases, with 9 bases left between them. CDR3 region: CASSIDRYNEQFF. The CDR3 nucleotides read TGTGCCAGCAGCATCGACAGGTACAATGAGCAGTTCTTC.

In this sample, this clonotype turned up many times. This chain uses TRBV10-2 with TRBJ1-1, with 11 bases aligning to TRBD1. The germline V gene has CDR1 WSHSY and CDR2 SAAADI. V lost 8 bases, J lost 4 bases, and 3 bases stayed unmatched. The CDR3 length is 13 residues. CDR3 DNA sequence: TGCGCCAGCGGGACAGGGGGAAGCACTGAAGCTTTCTTT. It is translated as CASGTGGSTEAFF.

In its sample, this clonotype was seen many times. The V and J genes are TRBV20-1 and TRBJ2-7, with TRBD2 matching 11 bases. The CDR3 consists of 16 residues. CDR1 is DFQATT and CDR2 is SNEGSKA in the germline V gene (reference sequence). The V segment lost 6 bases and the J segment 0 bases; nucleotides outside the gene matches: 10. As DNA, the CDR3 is TGCAGTGCCCCAAACTTAGGACTAGCGGGCTCCTACGAGCAGTACTTC. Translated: CSAPNLGLAGSYEQYF.

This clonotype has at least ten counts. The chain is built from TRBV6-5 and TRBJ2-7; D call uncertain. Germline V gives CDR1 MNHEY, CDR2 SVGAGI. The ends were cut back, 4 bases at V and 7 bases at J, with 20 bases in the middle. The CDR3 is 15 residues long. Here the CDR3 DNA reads TGTGCCAGCAGTTCTTGGAGTCGAGGAGAGAGGGAGCAGTACTTC. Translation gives CASSSWSRGEREQYF.

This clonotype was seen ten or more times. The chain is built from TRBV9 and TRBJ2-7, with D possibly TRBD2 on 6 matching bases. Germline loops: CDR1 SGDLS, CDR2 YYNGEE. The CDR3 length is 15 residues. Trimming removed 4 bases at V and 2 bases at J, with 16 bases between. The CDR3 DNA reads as TGTGCCAGCAGCCCTTCGGCGGGAACTACCTACGAGCAGTACTTC. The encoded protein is CASSPSAGTTYEQYF.

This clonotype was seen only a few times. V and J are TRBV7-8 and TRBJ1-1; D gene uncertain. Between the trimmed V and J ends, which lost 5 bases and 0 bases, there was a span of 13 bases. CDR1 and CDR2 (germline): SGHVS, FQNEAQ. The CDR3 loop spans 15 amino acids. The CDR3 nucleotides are TGTGCCAGCAGCCGGACTCTTTTCATGAACACTGAAGCTTTCTTT. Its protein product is CASSRTLFMNTEAFF.

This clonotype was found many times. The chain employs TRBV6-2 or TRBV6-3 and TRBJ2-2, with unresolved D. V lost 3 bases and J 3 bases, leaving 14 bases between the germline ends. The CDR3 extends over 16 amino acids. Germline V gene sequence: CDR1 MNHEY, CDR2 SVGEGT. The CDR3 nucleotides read TGTGCCAGCAGTTATCCCCGCACACGGGACACCGGGGAGCTGTTTTTT. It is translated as CASSYPRTRDTGELFF.

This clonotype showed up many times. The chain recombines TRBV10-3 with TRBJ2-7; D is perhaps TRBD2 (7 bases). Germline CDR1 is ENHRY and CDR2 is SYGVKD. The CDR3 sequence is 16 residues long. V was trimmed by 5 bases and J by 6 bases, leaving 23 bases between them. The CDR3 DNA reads TGTGCCATCAGTCATACCAACCGGGGGGCAGGGAGCGAGCAGTACTTC. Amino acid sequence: CAISHTNRGAGSEQYF.

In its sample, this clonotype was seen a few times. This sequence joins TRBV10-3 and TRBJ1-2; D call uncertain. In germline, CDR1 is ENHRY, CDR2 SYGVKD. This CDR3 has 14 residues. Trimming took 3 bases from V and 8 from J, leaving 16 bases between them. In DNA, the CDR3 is TGTGCCATCAGTGATGACGGAGGACCCTTGGGCTACACCTTC. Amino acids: CAISDDGGPLGYTF.

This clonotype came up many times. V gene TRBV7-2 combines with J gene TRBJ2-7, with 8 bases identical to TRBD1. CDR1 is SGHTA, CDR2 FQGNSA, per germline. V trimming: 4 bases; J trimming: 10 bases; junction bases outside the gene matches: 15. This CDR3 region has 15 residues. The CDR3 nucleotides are TGTGCCAGCAGCTCTCTCGGGACAGGAAGGATGGGACAGTACTTC. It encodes CASSSLGTGRMGQYF. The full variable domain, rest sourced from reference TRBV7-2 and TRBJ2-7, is GAGVSQSPSNKVTEKGKDVELRCDPISGHTALYWYRQSLGQGLEFLIYFQGNSAPDKSGLPSDRFSAERTGGSVSTLTIQRTQQEDSAVYLCASSSLGTGRMGQYFGPGTRLTVT.

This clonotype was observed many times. CDR3 amino acids: CASSRIGYGYTF. In DNA form, the CDR3 reads TGTGCCAGCAGTCGAATAGGCTATGGCTACACCTTC. The V and J genes are TRBV12-3 or TRBV12-4 and TRBJ1-2, with no clear D. V gave up 5 bases and J gave up 4 bases, with 8 bases separating them. CDR3 size: 12 residues.

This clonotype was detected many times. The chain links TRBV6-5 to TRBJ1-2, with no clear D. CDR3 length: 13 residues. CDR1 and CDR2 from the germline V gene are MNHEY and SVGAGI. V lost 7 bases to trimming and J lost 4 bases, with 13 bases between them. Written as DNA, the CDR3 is TGTGCCAGCATAGGGAGGTCAGTCTATGGCTACACCTTC. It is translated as CASIGRSVYGYTF.

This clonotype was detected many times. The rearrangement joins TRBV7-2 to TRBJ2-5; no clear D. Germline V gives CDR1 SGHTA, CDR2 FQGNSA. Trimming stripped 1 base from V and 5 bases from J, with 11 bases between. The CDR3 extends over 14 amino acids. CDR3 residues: CASSLGGPRETQYF. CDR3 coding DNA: TGTGCCAGCAGCTTAGGCGGCCCTAGGGAGACCCAGTACTTC.

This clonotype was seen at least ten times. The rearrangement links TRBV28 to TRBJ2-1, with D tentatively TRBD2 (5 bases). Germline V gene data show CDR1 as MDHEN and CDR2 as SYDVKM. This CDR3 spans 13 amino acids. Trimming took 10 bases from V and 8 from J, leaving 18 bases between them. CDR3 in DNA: TGTGCCATCGGCCCGGGGTCTGGGGATGAGCAGTTCTTC. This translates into CAIGPGSGDEQFF.

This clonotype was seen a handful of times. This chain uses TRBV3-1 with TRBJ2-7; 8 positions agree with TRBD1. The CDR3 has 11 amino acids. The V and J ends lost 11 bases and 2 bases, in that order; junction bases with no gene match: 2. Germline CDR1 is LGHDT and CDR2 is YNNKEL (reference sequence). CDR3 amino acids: CAAGQAYEQYF. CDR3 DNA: TGTGCCGCGGGACAGGCCTACGAGCAGTACTTC.

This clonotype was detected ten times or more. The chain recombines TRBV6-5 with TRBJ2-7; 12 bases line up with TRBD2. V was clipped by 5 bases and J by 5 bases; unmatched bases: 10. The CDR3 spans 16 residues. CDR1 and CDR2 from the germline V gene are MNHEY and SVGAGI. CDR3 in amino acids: CASSLKTSGRFHEQYF. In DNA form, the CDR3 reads TGTGCCAGCAGTCTAAAGACTAGCGGGAGATTCCACGAGCAGTACTTC.

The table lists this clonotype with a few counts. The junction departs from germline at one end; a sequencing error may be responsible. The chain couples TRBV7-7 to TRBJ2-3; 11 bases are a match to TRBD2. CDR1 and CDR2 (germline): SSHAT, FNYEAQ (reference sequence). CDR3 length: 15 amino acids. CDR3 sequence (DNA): TGTGCTAGCAGCTTAGCGGGAGGGGTCACAGATACGCAGTATTTT. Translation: CASSLAGGVTDTQYF.

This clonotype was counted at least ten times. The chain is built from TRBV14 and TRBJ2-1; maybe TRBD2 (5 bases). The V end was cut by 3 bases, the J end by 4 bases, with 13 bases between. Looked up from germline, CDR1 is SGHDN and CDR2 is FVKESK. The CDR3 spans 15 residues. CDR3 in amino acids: CASSQVSGNYNEQFF. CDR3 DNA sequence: TGTGCCAGCAGCCAGGTTTCGGGGAATTACAATGAGCAGTTCTTC.

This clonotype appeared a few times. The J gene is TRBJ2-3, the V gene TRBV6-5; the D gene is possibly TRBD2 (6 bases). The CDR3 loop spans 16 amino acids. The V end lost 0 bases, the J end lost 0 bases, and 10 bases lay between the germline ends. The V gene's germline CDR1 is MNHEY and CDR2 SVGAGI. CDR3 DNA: TGTGCCAGCAGTTACTCGCTAGCGACTAGCACAGATACGCAGTATTTT. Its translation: CASSYSLATSTDTQYF.

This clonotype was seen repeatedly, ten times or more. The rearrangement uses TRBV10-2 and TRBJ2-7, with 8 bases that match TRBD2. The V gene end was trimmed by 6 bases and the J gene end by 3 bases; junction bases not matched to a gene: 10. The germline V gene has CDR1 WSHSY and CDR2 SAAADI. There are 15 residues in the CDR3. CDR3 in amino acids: CASREEMRGDYEQYF. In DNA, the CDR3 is TGCGCCAGCAGGGAAGAGATGCGGGGGGACTACGAGCAGTACTTC.

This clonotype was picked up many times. The CDR3 loop is CSATGLSSSGGELFF. CDR3 DNA sequence: TGCAGTGCTACGGGACTATCCTCGTCCGGCGGGGAGCTGTTTTTT. The V gene is TRBV20-1, the J gene TRBJ2-2; 7 bases are a match to TRBD2. The CDR3 is made up of 15 amino acids. J lost 7 bases, V lost 4 bases, and 12 bases had no gene match. CDR1 is DFQATT, CDR2 SNEGSKA, per germline (reference sequence).

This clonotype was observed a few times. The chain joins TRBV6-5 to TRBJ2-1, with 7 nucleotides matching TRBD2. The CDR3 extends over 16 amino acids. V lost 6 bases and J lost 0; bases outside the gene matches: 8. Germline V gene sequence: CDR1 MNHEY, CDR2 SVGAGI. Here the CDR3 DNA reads TGTGCCAGCAGCCTTCGTGGCGGGAGCTCCTACAATGAGCAGTTCTTC. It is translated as CASSLRGGSSYNEQFF.

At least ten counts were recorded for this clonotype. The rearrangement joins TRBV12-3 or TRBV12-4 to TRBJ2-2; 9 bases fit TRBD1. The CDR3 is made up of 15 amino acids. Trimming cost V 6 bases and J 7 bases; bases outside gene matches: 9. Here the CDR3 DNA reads TGTGCCAGCAGCCGAGATACAGGGGGCCACGGGGAGCTGTTTTTT. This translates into CASSRDTGGHGELFF.

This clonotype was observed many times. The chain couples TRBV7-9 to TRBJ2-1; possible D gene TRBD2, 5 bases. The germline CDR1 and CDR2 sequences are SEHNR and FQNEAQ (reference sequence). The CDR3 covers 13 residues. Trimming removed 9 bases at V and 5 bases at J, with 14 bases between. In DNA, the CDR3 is TGTGCCAGGCAAGTAGCGACCAACAATGAGCAGTTCTTC. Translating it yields CARQVATNNEQFF.

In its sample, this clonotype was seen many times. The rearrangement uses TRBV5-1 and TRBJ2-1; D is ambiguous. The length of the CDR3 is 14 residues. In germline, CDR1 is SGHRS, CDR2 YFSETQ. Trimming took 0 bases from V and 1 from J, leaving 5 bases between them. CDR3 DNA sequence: TGCGCCAGCAGCTTGGGTCAGTCCTACAATGAGCAGTTCTTC. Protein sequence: CASSLGQSYNEQFF.